A single sample is the source of the 31 T cell receptor beta chains below, sequenced in a study of shared T cell receptors in the human thymus. Libraries were prepared by immunoSEQ multiplex PCR; TCRdb keeps only in-frame clonotypes and omits some of them. The data contain 550,000 to 800,000 clones, 70% to 90% of them singletons. These data were also filed under a second study, of human thymus T cells.

Material for sequencing was thymocytes. The receptor source for this set is a girl less than two years old with a congenital heart defect.

V is TRBV5-4 and J is TRBJ2-7, with 8 bases identical to TRBD1. V trimming: 4 bases; J trimming: 4 bases; junction bases outside the gene matches: 16. There are 17 residues in the CDR3. From germline, CDR1 is SGHNT and CDR2 YYREEE (reference sequence). CDR3 protein: CASSHSARTGYGYEQYF. The CDR3 nucleotides read TGTGCCAGCAGCCACTCCGCCCGGACAGGGTACGGGTACGAGCAGTACTTC.

The chain combines TRBV25-1 with TRBJ2-5; TRBD2 agrees at 7 bases. From germline, CDR1 is MGHDK and CDR2 SYGVNS. V dropped 6 bases and J dropped 2; count of bases not matched to a gene: 12. The CDR3 is made up of 16 amino acids. CDR3 sequence (DNA): TGTGCCAGCAGCAGCTGGGGGGGACTTTTACAAGAGACCCAGTACTTC. Protein product: CASSSWGGLLQETQYF.

This clone was seen only a few times. CDR3 in amino acids: CASSHVQGAEGNTIYF. For the CDR3, the DNA is TGTGCCAGCAGCCACGTCCAGGGGGCGGAAGGAAACACCATATATTTT. The V and J genes are TRBV7-9 and TRBJ1-3; the match to TRBD1 covers 8 bases. Germline CDR1 and CDR2: SEHNR and FQNEAQ (reference sequence). This CDR3 contains 16 residues. Germline trimming cut 5 bases from V and 4 bases from J; bases unmatched to any gene: 10.

V usage is TRBV18 and J usage is TRBJ2-2; TRBD2 agrees at 8 bases. CDR3 length equals 15 residues. Germline-derived CDR1 and CDR2 are KGHSH and LQKENI. The V gene end was trimmed by 2 bases and the J gene end by 7 bases; junction bases not matched to a gene: 6. For the CDR3, the DNA is TGTGCCAGCTCACCAGGTCGGGGGGGCGTCGGGGAGCTGTTTTTT. It yields the protein CASSPGRGGVGELFF.

J is TRBJ1-2 and V is TRBV6-1; D remains unclear. Trimming pared 1 base from V and 7 bases from J, leaving 13 bases between. The CDR3 contains 14 residues. Per germline, CDR1 MNHNS and CDR2 SASEGT. The CDR3 bases are TGTGCCAGCAGTGAAGGTAGGAGGGTCGCTGGCTACACCTTC. It yields the protein CASSEGRRVAGYTF.

The V call is TRBV10-1, the J call TRBJ1-2, with D possibly being TRBD1 (6 bases). The CDR3 has 13 residues. V lost 4 bases and J 7 bases, leaving 13 bases between the germline ends. Germline CDR1 is WNHNN and CDR2 is SYGVQD (reference sequence). DNA of the CDR3: TGCGCCAGCAGTGCACAGGGTAGAGGTGGCTACACCTTC. Translating gives CASSAQGRGGYTF.

The genes are TRBV4-3 and TRBJ1-6; 11 nucleotides line up with TRBD1. The CDR3 has 15 amino acids. Per germline, CDR1 LGHNA and CDR2 YSLEER. Losses at the gene ends were 1 base for V and 9 bases for J; bases not matched to a gene: 2. CDR3 nucleotides: TGCGCCAGCAGCCAAGTGGGGACAGGGGGTTCACCCCTCCACTTT. The encoded protein is CASSQVGTGGSPLHF.

The V call is TRBV6-5, the J call TRBJ1-5; perhaps TRBD1 as D (6 bases). Germline V lookup: CDR1 MNHEY, CDR2 SVGAGI. Trimming pared 0 bases from V and 3 bases from J, leaving 9 bases between. The CDR3 has 15 amino acids. Written as DNA, the CDR3 is TGTGCCAGCAGTTACTCCGGACAGCTCAATCAGCCCCAGCATTTT. The encoded protein is CASSYSGQLNQPQHF.

This clone occurred a few times. V gene TRBV4-3 combines with J gene TRBJ1-4; 7 bases fit TRBD1. The ends lost 1 base at V and 6 bases at J; junction bases unmatched: 5. The V gene's germline CDR1 is LGHNA and CDR2 YSLEER. The CDR3 covers 15 residues. The CDR3 nucleotides read TGCGCCAGCAGCCAAGGCGGGACAGTTGATGAAAAACTGTTTTTT. It is translated as CASSQGGTVDEKLFF.

The chain has TRBV6-1 and TRBJ2-5; TRBD1 aligns across 8 bases. The CDR3 consists of 14 residues. After removal of 1 base from V and 5 bases from J, the junction contained 3 bases not matched to a gene. Looked up from germline, CDR1 is MNHNS and CDR2 is SASEGT. CDR3 protein: CASSEVDRAETQYF. The DNA of the CDR3 is TGTGCCAGCAGTGAAGTGGACAGGGCCGAGACCCAGTACTTC.

The chain recombines TRBV5-4 with TRBJ1-2; D is uncertain. V lost 5 bases and J lost 5, with 28 bases in between. CDR1 and CDR2 from the germline V gene are SGHNT and YYREEE (reference sequence). CDR3 length equals 18 residues. CDR3 protein: CASRAGKAGNRRSYGYTF. The CDR3 coding sequence is TGTGCCAGCAGGGCCGGGAAGGCGGGCAATCGGAGATCATATGGCTACACCTTC.

The rearrangement uses TRBV6-5 and TRBJ1-1; weak D call: TRBD1 (6 bases). The CDR3 runs to 14 residues. Trimming left V 7 bases short and J 1 base short, with 13 bases between. CDR1 MNHEY and CDR2 SVGAGI come from the germline V gene. The CDR3 here is CASTVRGQNTEAFF. DNA of the CDR3: TGTGCCAGCACCGTCAGGGGACAGAACACTGAAGCTTTCTTT.

CDR3 DNA: TGTGCCATCAGTGATCAGCCCTTGGGGGGGGCCCAGGCGGACACAGATACGCAGTATTTT. This gives the protein CAISDQPLGGAQADTDTQYF. The V call is TRBV10-3, the J call TRBJ2-3; maybe TRBD2 (7 bases). The germline V gene has CDR1 ENHRY and CDR2 SYGVKD. V was shortened by 3 bases and J by 2 bases, with 27 bases between the two germline ends. CDR3 length: 20 residues.

The chain employs TRBV6-6 and TRBJ2-7, with TRBD1 matching over 9 bases. The CDR3 contains 15 residues. Germline CDR1 MNHNY, CDR2 SVGAGI (reference sequence). Trimming cost V 5 bases and J 2 bases; bases outside gene matches: 7. This CDR3 is CASSPQGARTYEQYF. In DNA, the CDR3 is TGTGCCAGCAGTCCACAGGGGGCGCGCACCTACGAGCAGTACTTC.

V and J are TRBV18 and TRBJ1-5; tentatively, D is TRBD1 (6 bases). The CDR3 is 17 residues long. Per the germline V gene, CDR1 is KGHSH and CDR2 is LQKENI. V dropped 1 base and J dropped 2 bases, with 15 bases sitting between them. The CDR3 DNA follows: TGTGCCAGCTCACCACGTAGGGGGACGTGTGGCAATCAGCCCCAGCATTTT. This encodes CASSPRRGTCGNQPQHF.

This clone has a handful of counts. This chain joins TRBV5-1 and TRBJ1-4; a weak D match, TRBD1 (6 bases). CDR3 size: 17 residues. The germline gives CDR1 SGHRS, CDR2 YFSETQ. Trimming took 3 bases from V and 5 from J, leaving 20 bases between them. The CDR3: CASSWVGRGLRNEKLFF. For the CDR3, the DNA is TGCGCCAGCAGCTGGGTCGGGCGGGGGCTGCGGAATGAAAAACTGTTTTTT. Supplemented by reference TRBV5-1 and TRBJ1-4, the full variable domain reads KAGVTQTPRYLIKTRGQQVTLSCSPISGHRSVSWYQQTPGQGLQFLFEYFSETQRNKGNFPGRFSGRQFSNSRSEMNVSTLELGDSALYLCASSWVGRGLRNEKLFFGSGTQLSVL.

The chain links TRBV20-1 to TRBJ1-1; D call uncertain. Germline-derived CDR1 and CDR2 are DFQATT and SNEGSKA (reference sequence). The V end was cut by 4 bases, the J end by 6 bases, with 9 bases between. The CDR3 has 11 residues. CDR3 loop: CSAKKCAEAFF. The CDR3 DNA reads TGCAGTGCTAAAAAATGCGCTGAAGCTTTCTTT.

The rearrangement joins TRBV28 to TRBJ1-5; tentatively, D is TRBD1 (5 bases). This CDR3 spans 13 amino acids. Per the germline V gene, CDR1 is MDHEN and CDR2 is SYDVKM. Deletions cut 7 bases from V and 1 base from J, with 8 bases between. CDR3 coding DNA: TGTGCCAGCACCCGGGGGAGCAATCAGCCCCAGCATTTT. Its translation: CASTRGSNQPQHF.

Here the CDR3 DNA reads TGCGCCAGCAGCTTGGCCGGGAAGTATCATGGCTACACCTTC. It encodes CASSLAGKYHGYTF. The chain couples TRBV5-1 to TRBJ1-2; D not resolved. With 0 bases removed from V and 6 bases from J, the gap between germline ends came to 12 bases. This CDR3 comprises 14 residues. Looked up from germline, CDR1 is SGHRS and CDR2 is YFSETQ.

This clone came up once. The V call is TRBV28, the J call TRBJ1-5; D may be TRBD1 (6 bases). CDR1 and CDR2 (germline): MDHEN, SYDVKM. The CDR3 loop spans 16 amino acids. Between the trimmed V and J ends, which lost 5 bases and 4 bases, there was a span of 18 bases. CDR3 protein: CASSQQGGRANQPQHF. The CDR3 nucleotides are TGTGCCAGCAGTCAACAGGGCGGTAGGGCAAATCAGCCCCAGCATTTT.

The chain has TRBV11-2 and TRBJ1-3; D not resolved. V dropped 5 bases and J dropped 5 bases, with 16 bases sitting between them. Germline V lookup: CDR1 SGHAT, CDR2 FQNNGV. There are 15 residues in the CDR3. Written as DNA, the CDR3 is TGTGCCAGCAGCCGACGGAGCGGACGACGAAACACCATATATTTT. Protein: CASSRRSGRRNTIYF.

The V and J genes are TRBV5-4 and TRBJ2-7, with 7 bases matching TRBD1. Germline trimming cut 0 bases from V and 3 bases from J; bases unmatched to any gene: 3. CDR1 SGHNT and CDR2 YYREEE come from the germline V gene (reference sequence). This CDR3 is 14 amino acids long. The CDR3, as DNA: TGTGCCAGCAGCTTGGCAGGGGGTGGCTACGAGCAGTACTTC. Protein sequence: CASSLAGGGYEQYF.

The rearrangement joins TRBV4-1 to TRBJ1-1, with 8 bases identical to TRBD1. CDR3 size: 13 residues. Trimming took 4 bases from V and 7 from J; bases not matched to a gene: 5. From germline, CDR1 is MGHRA and CDR2 YSYEKL. The chain's CDR3 is CASSLRQGSEAFF. The CDR3 DNA is TGCGCCAGCAGCCTCCGACAGGGGAGTGAAGCTTTCTTT.

The chain uses TRBV19 and TRBJ2-3, with D tentatively TRBD1 (6 bases). The germline CDR1 and CDR2 sequences are LNHDA and SQIVND (reference sequence). The CDR3 is 12 residues long. V lost 6 bases, J lost 5 bases, and 9 bases lay in between. CDR3 in amino acids: CASRQGKDTQYF. Written as DNA, the CDR3 is TGTGCCAGTAGACAGGGAAAAGATACGCAGTATTTT.

The V call is TRBV6-1, the J call TRBJ2-7; D gene uncertain. V lost 1 base and J 2 bases, leaving 18 bases between the germline ends. The CDR3 has 17 residues. The germline V gene encodes CDR1 MNHNS and CDR2 SASEGT. The chain's CDR3 is CASSEDKVTPRTYEQYF. CDR3 DNA: TGTGCCAGCAGTGAAGATAAGGTCACCCCGCGGACCTACGAGCAGTACTTC.

The chain couples TRBV5-1 to TRBJ2-1; 10 bases agree with TRBD2. Losses at the gene ends were 0 bases for V and 0 bases for J; bases not matched to a gene: 15. The CDR3 runs to 21 residues. Germline CDR1 is SGHRS and CDR2 is YFSETQ. The CDR3 DNA is TGCGCCAGCAGCTTGGGAATTGCGGAGCGGGGGGGTAAGAGCTCCTACAATGAGCAGTTCTTC. Translated: CASSLGIAERGGKSSYNEQFF.

The genes are TRBV2 and TRBJ1-1, with D possibly being TRBD1 (5 bases). Germline assignment: CDR1 SNHLY and CDR2 FYNNEI. The CDR3 contains 18 residues. Trimming shortened V by 5 bases and J by 1 base, and 23 bases separated the two germline ends. Written as DNA, the CDR3 is TGTGCCAGCAGTTCGGGGGAATGGCGATTAACGGGGAACACTGAAGCTTTCTTT. Amino acids: CASSSGEWRLTGNTEAFF.

The genes are TRBV4-1 and TRBJ1-5; 8 nucleotides line up with TRBD1. After removal of 1 base from V and 4 bases from J, the junction contained 12 bases not matched to a gene. CDR1 MGHRA and CDR2 YSYEKL come from the germline V gene. The CDR3 spans 18 residues. This chain's CDR3 is CASSQALMQGATNQPQHF. Here the CDR3 DNA reads TGCGCCAGCAGCCAAGCCCTAATGCAGGGGGCGACGAATCAGCCCCAGCATTTT.

The V gene is TRBV27, the J gene TRBJ2-3, with D perhaps matching TRBD2 (7 bases). Trimming stripped 5 bases from V and 7 bases from J, with 13 bases between. Germline V lookup: CDR1 MNHEY, CDR2 SMNVEV (reference sequence). This CDR3 contains 13 residues. CDR3 sequence reads: CASSGGGFHTQYF. The CDR3 DNA reads as TGTGCCAGCAGTGGGGGGGGCTTCCATACGCAGTATTTT.

The V call is TRBV19, the J call TRBJ2-3, with 9 bases fitting TRBD2. V lost 8 bases and J lost 2; bases outside the gene matches: 5. Germline assignment: CDR1 LNHDA and CDR2 SQIVND (reference sequence). The CDR3 length is 14 residues. CDR3 sequence (DNA): TGTGCCAGTCGAGCGGGGGGATACACAGATACGCAGTATTTT. Translation: CASRAGGYTDTQYF.

In its sample, this clone was seen a few times. The CDR3 protein is CASSYSTWTDTQYF. CDR3 sequence (DNA): TGTGCCAGCAGTTACTCGACTTGGACAGATACGCAGTATTTT. The chain couples TRBV6-6 to TRBJ2-3, with D unclear. V lost 0 bases and J 3 bases, leaving 7 bases between the germline ends. Germline CDR1 MNHNY, CDR2 SVGAGI (reference sequence). The CDR3 totals 14 residues.